The T cell receptor beta chain described here comes from a study of T-cell reconstitution after alpha-beta-depleted transplantation in children. Study results and limitations: Several hundred expanded graft clones reportedly supplied alpha-beta T cells about two months after transplant.

V was pared by 0 bases and J by 2 bases, with 11 bases between. Germline CDR1 is SGDLS and CDR2 is YYNGEE. This CDR3 has 15 residues. A remark on this clonotype: The antigen remains unidentified.

Preparation of the TCRbeta library involved a method that used unique molecular identifiers. Each CDR3 protein gets one entry after TCRdb re-called the PCR reads with MiXCR. The sample contains fewer than 700,000 distinct CDR3 sequences, approximately 13% of which appear only once. The sequence came from a male patient under 18 who had a stem cell transplant for acute myeloid leukemia, so the T cells may come from the graft donor. The chain couples TRBV9 to TRBJ1-2; a possible D gene is TRBD1 (5 bases). This sample comprised PBMCs, mostly from graft donor cells, obtained 360 days after TCRalphabeta/CD19-depleted stem cell transplant. CDR3 in amino acids: CASSVVVQGNYGYTF. CDR3 sequence (DNA): TGTGCCAGCAGCGTAGTGGTCCAGGGAAACTATGGCTACACCTTC.